The 5 T cell receptor beta chains in this list originate from one sample, sequenced in a study of T cell changes during pregnancy in multiple sclerosis. Using immunoSEQ multiplex PCR, the repertoire was profiled, and TCRdb retains in-frame clones only, with some absent. Here the sample spans roughly 83,000 clones, 91% being singletons. The source was PBMCs, collected in the first trimester of pregnancy. The origin of the receptors is a female donor in good health, serving as a control in a pregnancy study. Some clones in this sample may be carry-over from other donors' samples.

The CDR3 is CASSLGSSYNSPLHF. The CDR3 DNA sequence: TGTGCCAGCAGCTTGGGCAGCTCCTATAATTCACCCCTCCACTTT. The gene calls are TRBV7-9 and TRBJ1-6, with D hard to call. Trimming left V 3 bases short and J 0 bases short, with 6 bases between. From germline, CDR1 is SEHNR and CDR2 FQNEAQ (reference sequence). The CDR3 totals 15 residues.

The V and J genes are TRBV5-8 and TRBJ1-5; D is possibly TRBD1 (5 bases). The CDR3 covers 16 residues. Trimming pared 4 bases from V and 2 bases from J, leaving 16 bases between. CDR1 is SGHTS and CDR2 is YDEGEE in the germline V gene. The CDR3 loop reads CASSLIQGIGNQPQHF. The DNA of the CDR3 is TGTGCCAGCAGCCTAATTCAGGGAATCGGCAATCAGCCCCAGCATTTT.

The CDR3 region has the DNA TGTGCCACCAGCAGTGAACGGGGGGTTAACTACGAGCAGTACTTC. Its translation is CATSSERGVNYEQYF. J is TRBJ2-7 and V is TRBV15; 7 bases agree with TRBD2. Germline V gene data show CDR1 as LNHNV and CDR2 as YYDKDF (reference sequence). This CDR3 has 15 residues. V was clipped by 3 bases and J by 3 bases; unmatched bases: 8.

In the case of this clone: Other DNA sequences in the sample encode the same CDR3. The chain carries TRBV14 and TRBJ1-1; D unresolved. V lost 1 base to trimming and J lost 7 bases, with 10 bases between them. Germline V gives CDR1 SGHDN, CDR2 FVKESK. This CDR3 has 13 amino acids. The CDR3 bases are TGTGCCAGCAGCCAAGTGGGAGAACTTGAAGCTTTCTTT. This translates into CASSQVGELEAFF.

The chain combines TRBV29-1 with TRBJ2-2, with D maybe TRBD1 (6 bases). The V gene lost 7 bases and the J gene lost 4 bases, with 13 bases spanning the gap. From germline, CDR1 is SQVTM and CDR2 ANQGSEA. CDR3 length: 13 residues. The CDR3 sequence: CSGGDRITGELFF. The CDR3 DNA sequence: TGCAGCGGCGGAGACAGGATCACCGGGGAGCTGTTTTTT.